The 11 T cell receptor beta chains in this list originate from one sample, sequenced in a study of PD-1 blockade in classical Hodgkin lymphoma. This sample's time point: newly diagnosed, previously untreated cHL patient sample. Clones were sequenced by immunoSEQ multiplex PCR, and TCRdb holds only the in-frame ones, with some missing. This sample has tens of thousands of clones, with about 93% found just once. The source material was peripheral blood mononuclear cells (PBMCs). The receptors come from a human donor with classical Hodgkin lymphoma.

CDR3 region: CASTRDYYGYTF. The CDR3 DNA follows: TGTGCCAGTACAAGGGACTACTATGGCTACACCTTC. The chain joins TRBV19 to TRBJ1-2; D may be TRBD1 (5 bases). The CDR3 runs 12 residues. Germline CDR1 is LNHDA and CDR2 is SQIVND (reference sequence). V was clipped by 7 bases and J by 3 bases, with 9 bases between them.

The gene calls are TRBV7-6 and TRBJ2-5; D gene uncertain. The CDR3 totals 12 residues. Germline V gene data show CDR1 as SGHVS and CDR2 as FNYEAQ. V shed 5 bases and J shed 2 bases, with 6 bases lying between them. The CDR3 DNA is TGTGCCAGCAGCCTCCGACAAGAGACCCAGTACTTC. Translated: CASSLRQETQYF.

The rearrangement uses TRBV5-4 and TRBJ1-1; 7 bases are a match to TRBD1. The junction had 4 bases not matched to a gene; V was cut back by 3 bases and J by 11 bases. Per the germline V gene, CDR1 is SGHNT and CDR2 is YYREEE (reference sequence). The CDR3 sequence is 11 residues long. CDR3 DNA: TGTGCCAGCAGCTCAGGGGGTAACGCTTTCTTT. Its translation: CASSSGGNAFF.

V and J are TRBV7-8 and TRBJ1-2, with D uncertain. The V end lost 2 bases, the J end lost 7 bases, and 8 bases lay between the germline ends. Germline V gene lookup returns CDR1 SGHVS and CDR2 FQNEAQ. The CDR3 length is 12 residues. In DNA, the CDR3 is TGTGCCAGCAGCTTAATTTCTTCTGGCTACACCTTC. Translated: CASSLISSGYTF. Full variable domain (remainder filled in from reference TRBV7-8 and TRBJ1-2): GAGVSQSPRYKVAKRGQDVALRCDPISGHVSLFWYQQALGQGPEFLTYFQNEAQLDKSGLPSDRFFAERPEGSVSTLKIQRTQQEDSAVYLCASSLISSGYTFGSGTRLTVV.

This chain connects TRBV6-5 to TRBJ2-3; the D is unclear. CDR1 is MNHEY, CDR2 SVGAGI, per germline. This CDR3 comprises 16 residues. The V gene lost 1 base and the J gene lost 0 bases, with 11 bases spanning the gap. The CDR3 DNA reads as TGTGCCAGCAGTTACTTGACACCCCACAGCACAGATACGCAGTATTTT. It codes for CASSYLTPHSTDTQYF.

This rearrangement joins TRBV7-6 to TRBJ1-3; D remains ambiguous. V lost 5 bases to trimming and J lost 3 bases, with 14 bases between them. The CDR3 totals 15 residues. The germline CDR1 and CDR2 sequences are SGHVS and FNYEAQ. CDR3 loop: CASSPEPFYGNTIYF. The CDR3 nucleotides are TGTGCCAGCAGCCCGGAGCCCTTTTATGGAAACACCATATATTTT.

J is TRBJ2-7 and V is TRBV9, with D perhaps TRBD2 (6 bases). Trimming cost V 0 bases and J 3 bases, with 16 bases left between them. Germline lookup yields CDR1 SGDLS and CDR2 YYNGEE. CDR3 size: 16 residues. The CDR3 region has the DNA TGTGCCAGCAGCGTAGCTTCCGTCGGGAGTCTCTACGAGCAGTACTTC. Its translation: CASSVASVGSLYEQYF.

J is TRBJ1-3 and V is TRBV11-2, with 7 nucleotides matching TRBD1. Germline lookup yields CDR1 SGHAT and CDR2 FQNNGV. V shed 5 bases and J 9 bases; nucleotides not matched to a gene: 1. This CDR3 has 11 amino acids. The CDR3 coding sequence is TGTGCCAGCAGCCCAGGGGGCACCATATATTTT. Protein product: CASSPGGTIYF.

V gene TRBV6-1 combines with J gene TRBJ1-3; the match to TRBD1 covers 7 bases. The CDR3 is 15 amino acids. Germline values: CDR1 MNHNS, CDR2 SASEGT. V trimming: 6 bases; J trimming: 2 bases; junction bases outside the gene matches: 7. CDR3 coding DNA: TGTGCCAGCAGGTCGGGACAGCTCCCTGGAAACACCATATATTTT. It encodes CASRSGQLPGNTIYF.

This chain connects TRBV15 to TRBJ1-4, with TRBD1 identical over 8 bases. Germline values: CDR1 LNHNV, CDR2 YYDKDF (reference sequence). This CDR3 spans 13 amino acids. Trimming removed 4 bases from V and 8 bases from J; junction bases left unmatched: 3. CDR3 in amino acids: CATSTWDREKLFF. The DNA of the CDR3 is TGTGCCACCAGCACCTGGGACAGGGAAAAACTGTTTTTT.

The chain joins TRBV10-1 to TRBJ1-1; possible D gene TRBD1, 6 bases. The germline V gene has CDR1 WNHNN and CDR2 SYGVQD (reference sequence). The CDR3 loop spans 13 amino acids. Deletions cut 6 bases from V and 0 bases from J, with 8 bases between. CDR3 nucleotides: TGCGCCAGCAGGGGACAAATGAACACTGAAGCTTTCTTT. Translated: CASRGQMNTEAFF.